The clone carrying this T cell receptor (beta chain) occurred a few times. This sample was taken from a study of response to subunit inactivated influenza vaccine. Trimming took off 6 bases at V and 8 bases at J, with 16 bases between the two ends. CDR3 length equals 14 residues. The V gene's germline CDR1 is MNHNS and CDR2 SASEGT. In TCRdb, the RT-PCR reads were re-called with MiXCR into one record per CDR3 protein. Among about 500,000 distinct CDR3 sequences listed, about an eighth were seen once. This receptor was taken from a man aged 45-65 years who received an inactivated influenza vaccine. Sample: PBMCs from blood, taken about 40 days after vaccination. The gene calls are TRBV6-1 and TRBJ1-4, with a possible D match to TRBD1 (6 bases). In nucleotides, the CDR3 is TGTGCCAGCAGCCTGGGACACCAGGGGGAAAAACTGTTTTTT. Translation gives CASSLGHQGEKLFF.